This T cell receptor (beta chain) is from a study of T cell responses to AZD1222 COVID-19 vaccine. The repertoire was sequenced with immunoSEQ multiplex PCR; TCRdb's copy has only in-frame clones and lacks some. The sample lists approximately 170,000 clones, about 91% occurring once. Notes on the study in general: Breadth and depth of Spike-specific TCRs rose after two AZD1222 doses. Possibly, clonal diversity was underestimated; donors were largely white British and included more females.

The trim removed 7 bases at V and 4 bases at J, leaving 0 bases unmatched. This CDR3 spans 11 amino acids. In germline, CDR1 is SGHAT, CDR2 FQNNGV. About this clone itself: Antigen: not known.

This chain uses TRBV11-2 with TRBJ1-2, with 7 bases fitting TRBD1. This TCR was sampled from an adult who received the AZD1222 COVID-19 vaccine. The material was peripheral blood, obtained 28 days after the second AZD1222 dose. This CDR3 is CASTGGYGYTF. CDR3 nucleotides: TGTGCCAGCACAGGGGGCTATGGCTACACCTTC.